The entry below describes one T cell receptor beta chain. No cognate antigen has been identified for it. Within one base of it there is no much larger clone, and no base qualities were kept. At the junction V is shortened by 4 bases and J by 9 bases; bases outside the gene matches: 8. The CDR3 spans 15 residues, from the cysteine through the phenylalanine. Just CDR3 DNA is preserved here, 45 bases in frame from base 1. Based on the germline V gene, the CDR1 and CDR2 sequences are SGHAT and FQNNGV. TCRbeta CDR3 regions were amplified from genomic DNA by means of the immunoSEQ Assay, a bias-controlled multiplex PCR. Per the source publication's procedure: The number of nucleated cells in each sample was estimated from the amplification of reference gene primers within the assay. Sequence reads were collapsed and filtered to measure the absolute abundance of every unique TCRbeta CDR3 rearrangement. For each sample, productive Simpson clonality was calculated as the square root of Simpson's diversity index over productive rearrangements. This is the immuneACCESS table as TCRdb keeps it, with only in-frame sequences that have V and J called. A part of the clones is gone; compared with another copy, unresolved V genes explain less than half, and the rest is unexplained. V and J calls and clone size come straight from that table; D and trimming were deduced from the DNA. Recorded for this sample are around 230,000 clones; approximately 90% of them occurred a single time. The top ten clonotypes cover around 3.5% of the sample.

This entry is derived from a study of blood T cell repertoires in COVID-19 (dated by TCRdb to about 2020). Broadly, across the study: Collaborator samples came from the United States, Italy and Spain and covered acute and convalescent phases of COVID-19. Deeply sampled blood TCRbeta repertoires from subjects exposed to, actively infected with, or recovered from COVID-19 were included in the dataset. The material from the prospective study consisted of cDNA or gDNA derived from T cells, B-cell-depleted T cells, or PBMCs. HLA class I and class II types, where available, came from metadata supplied by the sample provider rather than from assay-based typing. Nearly every sample came with metadata listing a de-identified subject ID, COVID-19 status, age in years and sex. A freely available public database, intended as a resource for researchers studying the immune response to SARS-CoV-2, is where the repertoires were released. The samples were drawn from two sources: the first 160 participants of the ongoing ImmuneRACE study, and 1,200 or so subjects contributed by 6 global collaborators.

Here is what the overall study found, with its caveats: How much clinical and demographic metadata was included differed by source and by participant, and the metadata was provided uncurated.

Enrolling through a virtual design, the prospective study's participants ranged in age from roughly 18 to 90 years and lived across roughly 24 United States geographic areas. To assign participants to cohorts, the prospective study relied on clinical history that participants themselves reported in a screening survey and a study questionnaire. Mobile phlebotomists in the prospective study collected whole blood, serum and a nasopharyngeal or oropharyngeal swab from every participant. Additional blood draws and questionnaires over an approximately 2-month period could optionally be provided by prospective study participants. Prospective study blood samples were shipped either frozen or at room temperature before DNA extraction.

Rearrangement joined TRBV11-2 to TRBJ1-6, with 8 central nucleotides matching TRBD1. Source material: PBMCs or T cells enriched from blood (not recorded which). This TCR derives from a woman aged 40 to 50 with acute COVID-19. The DNA sequence is TGTGCCAGCAGCTCGATCGGACAGGGAATTTCACCCCTCCACTTT. It codes for CASSSIGQGISPLHF.